In this sample, the clone carrying this T cell receptor (beta chain) is medium-sized. The antigen is unknown. TCRdb re-called the reads through MiXCR, storing one row per CDR3 protein. This table has approximately 9,300 distinct CDR3 sequences, roughly 20% appearing once. The data derive from a study of liver allograft versus peripheral blood T cells. The wider study: T cell receptor repertoires in transplanted livers were compared with those in recipients' peripheral blood. Study-level findings and limits: Reported data describe T cell receptor repertoires within liver allografts as differing from those in peripheral blood.

Germline loops: CDR1 PRHDT, CDR2 FYEKMQ (reference sequence). The CDR3 covers 15 residues. Between the trimmed V and J ends, which lost 4 bases and 0 bases, there was a span of 12 bases. The TCR comes from a human patient who had a liver transplant. Some T cells may have originated in the graft donor. V is TRBV13 and J is TRBJ1-1, with D possibly TRBD1 on 6 matching bases. CDR3 coding DNA: TGTGCCAGCAGCTCCATGGACAGAATGAACACTGAAGCTTTCTTT. Translation gives CASSSMDRMNTEAFF. The full variable domain, completed using reference TRBV13 and TRBJ1-1, is AAGVIQSPRHLIKEKRETATLKCYPIPRHDTVYWYQQGPGQDPQFLISFYEKMQSDKGSIPDRFSAQQFSDYHSELNMSSLELGDSALYFCASSSMDRMNTEAFFGQGTRLTVV.